The TCR beta chain under discussion was sequenced for a study of cytomegalovirus exposure and HLA in healthy donors. This CDR3 has 16 amino acids. After removal of 4 bases from V and 5 bases from J, the junction contained 13 bases not matched to a gene. From germline, CDR1 is SGHAT and CDR2 FQNNGV. Findings and caveats of the study: A few of the chains that were CMV-associated were confirmed in vitro to be specific for CMV antigens. Roughly uniform depth of sequencing across donors was assumed in presence/absence analyses. In a later analysis, several top co-occurrence clusters appeared linked to parvovirus B19, influenza, CMV and Epstein-Barr virus.

Remarks on this clone: The antigen is undetermined.

The PCR was carried out with 60 Vbeta primers and 13 Jbeta primers. TCRdb keeps only in-frame clones here, not all; method: immunoSEQ multiplex PCR. The repertoire holds roughly 130,000 clones, with roughly three quarters as singletons. The rearrangement uses TRBV11-2 and TRBJ2-7, with TRBD2 identical over 8 bases. Sequencing was performed on PBMCs. The receptor was isolated from a young man in good health and CMV-seronegative. CDR3 sequence reads: CASSSVGRGRINEQYV. CDR3 DNA: TGTGCCAGCAGCTCTGTAGGTCGCGGGAGGATCAACGAGCAGTACGTC.